This T cell receptor beta chain was identified during a study of OX40 agonist ivuxolimab in advanced cancers. As for the study in general: Every 2 weeks, patients received ivuxolimab intravenously, dosed at 0.01 to 10 mg/kg. Therapy given before enrollment (anti-PD-1, anti-PD-L1 or anti-CTLA-4) was allowed, and approximately 40% had some.

A remark on this clone: Antigen: not known.

CDR1 is MNHEY, CDR2 SMNVEV, per germline (reference sequence). CDR3 size: 14 residues. Trimming took 6 bases from V and 4 from J; bases not matched to a gene: 7. Data came from immunoSEQ multiplex PCR; TCRdb stores just in-frame clones and leaves some out. In the table there are fewer than 95,000 clones, about 92% of which are singletons. Study-level points and caveats: At 0.1-3.0 mg/kg, partial responders had clonal expansion among the lowest observed.

Collection of blood occurred at baseline, at cycle 4 day 1, and at cycle 7 day 1. Sequenced material: CD4+ or CD8+ T cells sorted from blood, taken in a trial of the OX40 agonist ivuxolimab. The V call is TRBV27, the J call TRBJ1-1, with 8 bases that match TRBD1. The clonotype was recovered from an adult with an advanced solid tumor such as melanoma, head and neck, liver or kidney cancer. The CDR3 loop is CASRLGQGGTEAFF. As DNA, the CDR3 is TGTGCCAGCAGACTAGGACAGGGAGGCACTGAAGCTTTCTTT.